The TCR beta chain under discussion was sequenced for a study of T-cell reconstitution after alpha-beta-depleted transplantation in children. There are many counts of this clonotype. A library of TCRbeta sequences, prepared with unique molecular identifiers, was generated. A single record per CDR3 protein comes from TCRdb applying MiXCR to the PCR reads. Of some 490,000 distinct CDR3 sequences listed, approximately 13% are singletons. The CDR3 extends over 15 amino acids. Germline CDR1 SGHRS, CDR2 YFSETQ. The V and J ends lost 4 bases and 5 bases, in that order; junction bases with no gene match: 7. Source: PBMCs from the stem cell graft donor, taken from the stem cell graft. This chain uses TRBV5-1 with TRBJ2-5; the match to TRBD1 covers 11 bases. The TCR originated in a human donor who donated a stem cell graft to a child with combined immunodeficiency. The CDR3 DNA is TGCGCCAGCAGCCCCACCGGGACAGGGGGGGAGACCCAGTACTTC. It specifies CASSPTGTGGETQYF.